This record covers a single TCR beta chain. This clone's antigen is unknown. Nothing much larger sits one base from this clone, and base qualities are not available. The sample carries other DNA sequences with the same CDR3. This specimen's time point label, per the study, means: baseline before first vaccination. Samples from vaccinated people were obtained from the UK trials COV001 and COV002, which included a single-blind randomized controlled phase 2/3 trial of AZD1222 (ChAdOx1 nCoV-19) in healthy adults. Trial participant PBMC samples were collected at day 0 and day 28 after the second dose for TCRbeta chain sequencing. The data were taken from a study of T cell responses to AZD1222 COVID-19 vaccine (dated by TCRdb to about 2021). General notes on the study: Because spike-specific TCR depth and breadth did not differ between the two schedules, AZD1222 recipients who got a second dose at roughly 4 weeks were pooled with those who got a second dose at roughly 12 weeks. Enrollment into the trials was organized by age into subgroups of 18-55, 56-69 and 70-plus years, and those subgroups contained about 160, 30 and 59 TCR-sequenced participants, respectively. A total of 233 trial participants underwent TCR sequencing, of whom about 210 received two doses of AZD1222 and some 26 received two doses of the MenACWY control vaccine. Broader findings and caveats from the paper: A significant rise in spike-specific TCR breadth and depth was observed after two AZD1222 doses relative to day 0 and relative to MenACWY recipients. Reportedly, close to half of the unique spike-specific TCRs recognized epitopes lying outside the regions that are mutated in the B.1.351 and B.1.1.7 variants. Vaccine-associated CD4 TCRs spanned the whole spike protein, with dominant responses in regions 160-218 and 743-854. Because no day 14 peak-response samples were available, repertoires were characterized only after the peak T cell response. Only 5 to 7 AZD1222 recipients were SARS-CoV-2 seropositive at baseline, limiting conclusions about previously exposed vaccinees. In the small 56-69-year group, the increase in depth fell short of significance, most likely because of low power. Participants were mostly white British, with more females than males. The authors suggested clonal diversity may have been underestimated.

CDR1 and CDR2, looked up from the germline V gene (reference sequence), are DFQATT and SNEGSKA. The CDR3 runs 10 amino acids, cysteine and phenylalanine included. Only CDR3 DNA remains: 30 bases, in frame from the first base. The junction carries 5 bases between V and J, which are trimmed by 5 bases and 4 bases respectively. The CDR3 regions of human TCRbeta chains were analyzed by immunosequencing. The study's own analysis went as follows. Repertoire TCRs were matched against a reference library of SARS-CoV-2-specific TCRs generated with the MIRA antigen-specificity platform. Breadth was defined as the fraction of unique TCRs that were SARS-CoV-2-associated. Depth was defined as the fraction of total T cells that were SARS-CoV-2-associated. Using the MIRA data, every spike-specific TCR was mapped to the spike region that the TCR reacted to and assigned to either a CD4 or a CD8 class. Log10-transformed breadth and depth values were compared by one-way ANOVA with Sidak's multiple comparisons tests. The table comes from immuneACCESS by way of TCRdb, which keeps in-frame sequences with V and J called. Part of the clones is missing from these tables; in studies checked, under half for an unresolved V gene and the rest for unknown reasons. V and J calls and clone size follow that table, whereas D and trimming were derived from the DNA. The sample data list about 170,000 clones, and around 94% of these were observed just once. The top ten clones comprise around 2.6% of the sample.

The specimen comprised peripheral blood, sampled on day 0 of AZD1222 vaccination. This chain is built from TRBV20-1 and TRBJ2-5; confidence is insufficient to name the D gene. The receptor was derived from an adult in good health. The DNA sequence is as follows: TGCAGTGCTCGAAGAGAGACCCAGTACTTC. It translates as CSARRETQYF.